The TCR beta chain under discussion was sequenced for a study of blood T cells in healthy people across ages (dated by TCRdb to the mid-2010s). Describing the broader study: Template switching captured roughly one uniquely barcoded TCR beta cDNA molecule per two T cells in model experiments. To track age-related changes in TCR beta repertoire diversity, the study relied on deep sequencing normalized with unique cDNA molecular identifiers. Four age groups were formed from the donors: young (average roughly 16 years), middle-aged (just under 40), aged (under 70) and long-lived (less than 85). To avoid experimental bias, donors of different ages were spread randomly across the sequencing lanes. For two donors (one aged 18 to 29 and one aged 80 or older), the study analyzed two additional independent replicas of 1 million unique cDNA reads from the same blood draw.

Library preparation used 5' RACE. Sequencer: Illumina HiSeq 2500. The second PCR ran for about 7 to 11 cycles and used a J-beta primer mix along with a sample-barcoded 5' primer. A template-switch 5' adaptor carrying 12 random nucleotides introduced a unique molecular identifier onto each TCR beta cDNA molecule. At least 2.5 million CDR3-containing paired-end reads were obtained from each sample. First-strand cDNA was synthesized from all RNA with the Mint cDNA synthesis kit, primed by a TRBC-specific oligonucleotide. Following uracil-DNA glycosylase treatment, all cDNA underwent a first 18-cycle PCR with the universal primers M1SS and BC2_uni_R. The authors' pipeline ran thus. Normalization of each sample was performed by random selection of 1 million high-quality reads, each carrying a distinct molecular identifier. Instead of being binned into consensus sequences, reads that shared molecular identifiers were thrown out. MiTCR, with a Q25 quality threshold and the strictest error-elimination algorithm, was used for CDR3 identification, clonotype clustering and error correction. A nonparametric unseen species model using Euler transformation provided a lower-bound estimate of total TCR beta diversity. TCRdb reprocessed the public reads (quality trimming at Q25 with fastp, clone calling with MiXCR) and kept in-frame beta chains. Identical CDR3 protein sequences are pooled into one entry, listed with their most common genes and DNA. None of the V and J calls come from the authors' own analysis; TCRdb made them. The sample table lists 870,000 or so distinct CDR3 sequences, around 26% of them with a count of one. The top ten clones comprise 15% to 20% of the sample.

Reading the germline V gene gives CDR1 MNHNS and CDR2 SASEGT. The trim is 1 base for V and 0 bases for J, with a gap of 10 bases between the germline ends. The CDR3 numbers 16 residues from cysteine through phenylalanine. Just the 48-base CDR3 DNA is kept, in frame starting at base 1. On the study overall, not on this receptor specifically: The CMV infection status of donors was not known, potentially confounding age-related changes in expanded clonotypes. Estimates of total diversity based on one million sequenced T cells were considered lower bounds and underestimates. Since profiling was done on bulk unsorted PBMCs, naive and antigen-experienced compartments could not be conclusively compared. As age increased, observed TCR beta diversity per million T cells dropped in a roughly linear way, and a significant reduction was already evident by age about 40. There was a strong correlation between observed TCR beta diversity and the percentage of naive T cells measured by flow cytometry. Compared with the aged group, the long-lived group had more naive CD4+ T cells, fewer expanded clones and increased TCR diversity, suggesting age selection.

This clonotype was seen at least ten times. Its target antigen remains unknown. No much larger clonotype is one base removed from it; base qualities were not supplied. Systemically healthy Caucasian individuals from Russia, about 38 in total and aged roughly 6 to 100 years, were included as donors. Each donor gave 8 to 10 milliliters of peripheral blood, collected into EDTA-treated Vacutainer tubes. Ficoll-Paque density-gradient centrifugation was used to isolate PBMCs, with at least 6.5 million per sample. Total RNA, at least 6 micrograms per sample, was extracted from PBMCs with Trizol reagent. For every donor, flow cytometry on a PBMC aliquot measured the percentage of naive CD45RAhigh/CD27high T cells.

The chain employs TRBV6-1 and TRBJ2-4, and TRBD2 may be the D gene, going by 7 matching bases. The sample comprised blood. This sequence originates from a woman of 80 years or more in good health. The nucleotides read TGTGCCAGCAGTGAAGGGGGGGGCTCAGCCAAAAACATTCAGTACTTC. Protein translation: CASSEGGGSAKNIQYF.